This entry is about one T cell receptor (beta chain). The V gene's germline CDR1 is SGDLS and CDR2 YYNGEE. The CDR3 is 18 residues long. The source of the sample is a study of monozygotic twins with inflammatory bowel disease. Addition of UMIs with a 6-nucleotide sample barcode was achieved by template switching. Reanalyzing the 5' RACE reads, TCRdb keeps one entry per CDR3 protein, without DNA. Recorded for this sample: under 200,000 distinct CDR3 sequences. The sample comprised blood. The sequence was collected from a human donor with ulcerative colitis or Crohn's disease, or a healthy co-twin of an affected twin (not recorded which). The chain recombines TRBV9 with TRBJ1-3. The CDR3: CASSIGAGGRVTGNTIYF.